These 21 T cell receptor beta chains came from one sample sequenced in a study of T cells in Graves' hyperthyroidism and ophthalmopathy (dated by TCRdb to between 2018 and 2021). Libraries came from multiplex PCR. Sequencer: Illumina HiSeq 2000. The TCR beta CDR3 regions were amplified from RNA transcripts. For the first round of RT-PCR on the TCR CDR3, the HTBI primer set was used together with the Qiagen OneStep RT-PCR kit. TCRdb itself trimmed the public reads at Q25 with fastp, ran MiXCR and retained productive beta chains. Under each unique CDR3 protein, matching rows form one entry showing the most common genes and DNA. The sample contains some 400,000 distinct CDR3 sequences, about 15% of them found a single time. The ten largest account for roughly 11% of the sample. Material: blood. The receptors derive from a woman aged 55-70 years with Graves' hyperthyroidism.

Ten or more counts support this clonotype. The chain combines TRBV12-3 or TRBV12-4 with TRBJ2-1, with 12 nucleotides matching TRBD2. The CDR3 length is 15 residues. The J segment lost 4 bases and the V segment lost 5 bases, leaving 3 bases of the junction unmatched. The chain's CDR3 is CASSGTSGRYNEQFF. CDR3 in DNA: TGTGCCAGCAGTGGTACTAGCGGGAGGTACAATGAGCAGTTCTTC.

CDR3 residues: CASSVGTSYNEQFF. CDR3 nucleotide sequence: TGTGCCAGCAGCGTGGGGACAAGCTACAATGAGCAGTTCTTC. V is TRBV9 and J is TRBJ2-1; D is perhaps TRBD1 (6 bases). Trimming left V 2 bases short and J 3 bases short, with 9 bases between. This CDR3 region has 14 residues. Germline CDR1 and CDR2: SGDLS and YYNGEE.

This clonotype was observed many times. The V gene is TRBV2, the J gene TRBJ2-1; 7 nucleotides align to TRBD2. With V trimmed by 0 bases and J by 3 bases, 5 bases remained unmatched. This CDR3 has 16 residues. Germline V CDR1 and CDR2: SNHLY, FYNNEI. The CDR3 DNA reads TGTGCCAGCAGTGAAGCGCTAGGGACTATCTACAATGAGCAGTTCTTC. Protein: CASSEALGTIYNEQFF.

There are many counts of this clonotype. This chain joins TRBV5-1 and TRBJ2-7; 10 bases fit TRBD2. Per germline, CDR1 SGHRS and CDR2 YFSETQ. V gave up 4 bases and J gave up 3 bases; unmatched junction bases: 7. The CDR3 has 15 residues. CDR3 protein: CASSKLAGYGYEQYF. The CDR3 region has the DNA TGCGCCAGCAGCAAACTAGCGGGATATGGCTACGAGCAGTACTTC.

In this sample, this clonotype turned up many times. V is TRBV19 and J is TRBJ1-3, with D possibly TRBD1 on 5 matching bases. Germline V gene data show CDR1 as LNHDA and CDR2 as SQIVND (reference sequence). Between the trimmed V and J ends, which lost 6 bases and 4 bases, there was a span of 16 bases. The CDR3 loop spans 15 amino acids. In nucleotides, the CDR3 is TGTGCCAGTAGAGCCCCCGGGGCCTCGGGAAACACCATATATTTT. The encoded protein is CASRAPGASGNTIYF.

This clonotype has more than one count but fewer than ten. Written as DNA, the CDR3 is TGTGCCAGCAGTGGAGCGACAGGTGGGAACACTGAAGCTTTCTTT. This encodes CASSGATGGNTEAFF. V is TRBV6-1 and J is TRBJ1-1; TRBD1 is a possible D gene (6 bases). Trimming removed 4 bases at V and 1 base at J, with 13 bases between. Germline V gives CDR1 MNHNS, CDR2 SASEGT. This CDR3 contains 15 residues.

At least ten counts were recorded for this clonotype. The CDR3 spells CASSPDLRASYEQYF. For the CDR3, the DNA is TGCGCCAGCAGCCCGGATTTGCGCGCTTCCTACGAGCAGTACTTC. This chain uses TRBV5-1 with TRBJ2-7; D is ambiguous. The CDR3 runs 15 residues. The germline CDR1 and CDR2 sequences are SGHRS and YFSETQ. Trimming took off 4 bases at V and 1 base at J, with 15 bases between the two ends.

This clonotype was observed at least ten times. V usage is TRBV5-1 and J usage is TRBJ1-1, with a possible D match to TRBD1 (6 bases). The CDR3 spans 20 residues. The V end was cut by 3 bases, the J end by 0 bases, with 27 bases between. Germline CDR1 is SGHRS and CDR2 is YFSETQ. The CDR3 region is CASSSYITPLRGVMNTEAFF. As DNA, the CDR3 is TGCGCCAGCAGCTCCTATATTACTCCACTGAGGGGGGTTATGAACACTGAAGCTTTCTTT.

In its sample, this clonotype was seen a few times. This may be a read error, as it is one base from a much larger clone. The gene calls are TRBV7-3 and TRBJ2-1, with 16 bases identical to TRBD2. The V gene's germline CDR1 is SGHTA and CDR2 FQGTGA. Trimming at V came to 1 base and at J to 9 bases, leaving 3 bases not matched to a gene. CDR3 length: 16 residues. CDR3 protein: CASSLRGLAGGGEQFF. The CDR3 DNA reads TGTGCCAGCAGCTTAAGGGGACTAGCGGGAGGGGGTGAGCAGTTCTTC.

On this clonotype itself: A read error is possible here, since a much larger clone lies one base away. The rearrangement uses TRBV28 and TRBJ1-1; D gene ambiguous. The CDR3 contains 12 residues. Per the germline V gene, CDR1 is MDHEN and CDR2 is SYDVKM. V lost 5 bases and J 1 base, leaving 5 bases between the germline ends. CDR3 sequence: CASSQQNTEAFF. In DNA, the CDR3 is TGTGCCAGCAGTCAGCAGAACACTGAAGCTTTCTTT.

This clonotype was seen only a few times. This rearrangement joins TRBV19 to TRBJ1-2; D gene ambiguous. This CDR3 contains 11 residues. The V gene's germline CDR1 is LNHDA and CDR2 SQIVND (reference sequence). Here the CDR3 reads CEFSEGYGYTF. Here the CDR3 DNA reads TGTGAGTTTTCGGAGGGCTATGGCTACACCTTC.

This clonotype was detected many times. This chain connects TRBV3-1 to TRBJ2-3, with a possible D match to TRBD2 (5 bases). Looked up from germline, CDR1 is LGHDT and CDR2 is YNNKEL (reference sequence). The V end was cut by 4 bases, the J end by 0 bases, with 11 bases between. This CDR3 contains 15 residues. CDR3 sequence reads: CASSPRGLSTDTQYF. CDR3 sequence (DNA): TGTGCCAGCAGCCCACGAGGACTTAGCACAGATACGCAGTATTTT.

This clonotype was counted many times. The chain carries TRBV5-6 and TRBJ2-7; 10 nucleotides line up with TRBD2. This CDR3 has 16 amino acids. In germline, CDR1 is SGHDT, CDR2 YYEEEE. V lost 4 bases, J lost 4 bases, and 11 bases stayed unmatched. Here the CDR3 DNA reads TGTGCCAGCAGCCGCCTCTCTAGCGGGAGTAAGTACGAGCAGTACTTC. Translation: CASSRLSSGSKYEQYF.

This chain links TRBV19 with TRBJ2-7; either TRBD1 or TRBD2 may fit D (5 bases each). Trimming took 6 bases from V and 2 from J, leaving 11 bases between them. This CDR3 spans 13 amino acids. Germline V gene sequence: CDR1 LNHDA, CDR2 SQIVND (reference sequence). CDR3 amino acids: CASRGTVTYEQYF. The CDR3 DNA sequence: TGTGCCAGTAGAGGGACGGTCACCTACGAGCAGTACTTC.

Of note for this clonotype: One base away lies a much larger clone, so this may be a sequencing read error. The chain has TRBV6-5 and TRBJ1-6; TRBD1 agrees at 7 bases. Germline loops: CDR1 MNHEY, CDR2 SVGAGI. This CDR3 has 17 amino acids. The CDR3, as DNA: TGTCCCAGCAGTTTCCCGGACAGGAGCTCCTATAATTCACCCCTCCACTTT. As protein: CPSSFPDRSSYNSPLHF.

This clonotype appeared a few times. The CDR3 sequence: CASSRTSVPPETQYF. CDR3 DNA sequence: TGTGCCAGCAGCAGGACTAGCGTACCCCCAGAGACCCAGTACTTC. The chain joins TRBV6-2 or TRBV6-3 to TRBJ2-5; the match to TRBD2 covers 9 bases. Trimming took 6 bases from V and 4 from J; bases not matched to a gene: 9. The CDR3 runs to 15 residues. Germline V CDR1 and CDR2: MNHEY, SVGEGT.

This clonotype has just a few counts. The chain has TRBV19 and TRBJ1-1; D ambiguous. This CDR3 is built from 15 residues. CDR1 is LNHDA and CDR2 is SQIVND in the germline V gene (reference sequence). V was clipped by 6 bases and J by 1 base, with 15 bases between them. For the CDR3, the DNA is TGTGCCAGTAGCCGATACGGACTCCAGAACACTGAAGCTTTCTTT. Protein product: CASSRYGLQNTEAFF.

Ten or more counts support this clonotype. The chain uses TRBV14 and TRBJ1-2; D call uncertain. The CDR3 length is 14 residues. V shed 2 bases and J shed 5 bases, with 12 bases lying between them. Germline lookup yields CDR1 SGHDN and CDR2 FVKESK. In nucleotides, the CDR3 is TGTGCCAGCAGCCAACAAGATTCGGGGTATGGCTACACCTTC. It encodes CASSQQDSGYGYTF.

This clonotype came up a few times. The rearrangement uses TRBV18 and TRBJ2-6; D ambiguous. CDR1 and CDR2 (germline): KGHSH, LQKENI. Trimming removed 2 bases from V and 0 bases from J, with 11 bases in between. The CDR3 totals 17 residues. CDR3 sequence (DNA): TGTGCCAGCTCACCATTTACGGGTAGCTCTGGGGCCAACGTCCTGACTTTC. Translated: CASSPFTGSSGANVLTF.

This clonotype has more than one count but fewer than ten. A much more abundant neighbour one base away suggests this may be a read error. The chain couples TRBV10-3 to TRBJ1-1; weak D call: TRBD1 (6 bases). Germline V gives CDR1 ENHRY, CDR2 SYGVKD. The CDR3 loop spans 15 amino acids. Trimming removed 5 bases from V and 0 bases from J, with 13 bases in between. CDR3 sequence (DNA): TGTGCCATCAGTTTTCATGGACAGATGAACACTGAAGCTTTCTTT. Translation gives CAISFHGQMNTEAFF.

This clonotype was counted many times. The rearrangement uses TRBV29-1 and TRBJ2-1; 7 bases align to TRBD2. Trimming took 4 bases from V and 6 from J; bases not matched to a gene: 18. Looked up from germline, CDR1 is SQVTM and CDR2 is ANQGSEA. The CDR3 has 17 residues. CDR3 residues: CSVVKRVWRERRNEQFF. The CDR3 DNA follows: TGCAGCGTTGTGAAGCGGGTGTGGCGGGAGAGACGCAATGAGCAGTTCTTC.